One and the same sample provided the 27 T cell receptor beta chains below, sequenced in a study of identical twins listed by TCRdb under 2016. Library preparation employed 5' RACE. The sequencer listed for this sample is Illumina HiSeq 2000. TCRdb reworked the public reads: Q25 trimming with fastp, MiXCR clone assembly, productive beta chains retained. Rows with one shared CDR3 protein collapse into an entry with the most common genes and DNA. This sample lists approximately 1.8 million distinct CDR3 sequences; about 31% were detected once. The ten largest clones represent approximately 0.25% of the sample. Material for sequencing was cord blood. Receptors were obtained from a newborn girl in good health.

This clonotype came up many times. The chain carries TRBV28 and TRBJ2-4, with D possibly being TRBD1 (6 bases). With 2 bases removed from V and 0 bases from J, the gap between germline ends came to 8 bases. Germline V lookup: CDR1 MDHEN, CDR2 SYDVKM. The CDR3 runs 15 residues. CDR3 protein: CASSLQGLAKNIQYF. The CDR3 nucleotides are TGTGCCAGCAGTTTACAGGGGCTAGCCAAAAACATTCAGTACTTC.

There are many counts of this clonotype. The gene calls are TRBV12-3 or TRBV12-4 and TRBJ2-3, with D possibly TRBD2 on 7 matching bases. This CDR3 spans 13 amino acids. Trimming removed 3 bases at V and 7 bases at J, with 11 bases between. This CDR3 is CASSLRGGNTQYF. CDR3 coding DNA: TGTGCCAGCAGTTTGAGGGGGGGGAATACGCAGTATTTT.

The chain joins TRBV29-1 to TRBJ2-6, with D possibly called TRBD1 or TRBD2 (6 bases each). Germline V gene sequence: CDR1 SQVTM, CDR2 ANQGSEA. The CDR3 runs 17 residues. The V gene lost 4 bases and the J gene lost 0 bases, with 16 bases spanning the gap. The CDR3: CSVVWRGEFSGANVLTF. CDR3 in DNA: TGCAGCGTTGTTTGGAGGGGGGAATTCTCTGGGGCCAACGTCCTGACTTTC.

Comments on this clonotype: This could be a read error, since a much larger clone is one nucleotide away. The rearrangement links TRBV6-5 to TRBJ1-4; D is ambiguous. This CDR3 spans 11 amino acids. Germline V gene lookup returns CDR1 MNHEY and CDR2 SVGAGI. CDR3: CACSYNEKLFF. CDR3 sequence (DNA): TGTGCCTGCAGTTACAATGAAAAACTGTTTTTT.

The V and J genes are TRBV7-9 and TRBJ1-4; unclear D gene. The CDR3 consists of 14 residues. Germline V lookup: CDR1 SEHNR, CDR2 FQNEAQ (reference sequence). V gave up 5 bases and J gave up 8 bases, with 15 bases separating them. The CDR3 spells CASSTDRSYEKLFF. In DNA, the CDR3 is TGTGCCAGCAGCACGGACCGGAGCTACGAAAAACTGTTTTTT.

This clonotype was seen only a few times. The V call is TRBV27, the J call TRBJ1-1, with D unclear. V lost 5 bases and J 5 bases, leaving 12 bases between the germline ends. CDR3 length equals 13 residues. Germline V CDR1 and CDR2: MNHEY, SMNVEV (reference sequence). CDR3 nucleotides: TGTGCCAGCAGTGCGGGAGGACTGACTGAAGCTTTCTTT. Translating gives CASSAGGLTEAFF.

This clonotype was observed a few times. The rearrangement uses TRBV9 and TRBJ2-1; no definite D call. V lost 3 bases to trimming and J lost 0 bases, with 16 bases between them. The CDR3 covers 17 residues. Germline V gene lookup returns CDR1 SGDLS and CDR2 YYNGEE. The CDR3 coding sequence is TGTGCCAGCAGCGCCCTACATGGAGTTGGCTCCTACAATGAGCAGTTCTTC. It yields the protein CASSALHGVGSYNEQFF.

Points on this clonotype: One junction end does not reproduce the germline sequence, and a read error may be involved. This sequence joins TRBV7-2 and TRBJ2-3; D unresolved. Germline V gives CDR1 SGHTA, CDR2 FQGNSA. This CDR3 has 12 amino acids. CDR3: CASSLTTDTPYF. CDR3 in DNA: TGTGCCAGCAGCTTAACTACAGATACGCCGTATTTT.

The J gene is TRBJ2-7, the V gene TRBV20-1; D gene ambiguous. The CDR3 consists of 14 residues. Trimming removed 4 bases at V and 2 bases at J, with 15 bases between. Germline assignment: CDR1 DFQATT and CDR2 SNEGSKA (reference sequence). In DNA form, the CDR3 reads TGCAGTGCTAATCCCCGACGTAACACCTACGAGCAGTACTTC. Translating it yields CSANPRRNTYEQYF.

The chain links TRBV5-1 to TRBJ2-5; no definite D call. V lost 0 bases and J 5 bases, leaving 14 bases between the germline ends. The length of the CDR3 is 15 residues. Germline values: CDR1 SGHRS, CDR2 YFSETQ. CDR3 region: CASSLAARIVETQYF. In DNA, the CDR3 is TGCGCCAGCAGCTTGGCAGCCAGGATAGTCGAGACCCAGTACTTC.

The genes are TRBV6-1 and TRBJ2-1; 8 bases are shared with TRBD2. The CDR3 extends over 18 amino acids. J was trimmed by 4 bases and V by 11 bases; bases with no gene match: 22. Germline CDR1 and CDR2: MNHNS and SASEGT. The CDR3 is CAGKTPGLEFFTYNEQFF. In DNA form, the CDR3 reads TGTGCCGGAAAAACGCCGGGACTAGAGTTCTTCACATACAATGAGCAGTTCTTC.

The chain links TRBV7-2 to TRBJ2-2; 8 bases line up with TRBD2. Germline values: CDR1 SGHTA, CDR2 FQGNSA. After removal of 2 bases from V and 5 bases from J, the junction contained 1 base not matched to a gene. The CDR3 runs 14 residues. The CDR3 protein is CASSLKRETGELFF. The CDR3 DNA reads as TGTGCCAGCAGCTTAAAGCGGGAGACCGGGGAGCTGTTTTTT.

CDR3 nucleotides: TGTGCCAGCAGCCAAGCACCGGCCCAGAACTATGGCTACACCTTC. Amino acids: CASSQAPAQNYGYTF. The rearrangement joins TRBV3-1 to TRBJ1-2; D not certain. From germline, CDR1 is LGHDT and CDR2 YNNKEL (reference sequence). The CDR3 has 15 residues. V was cut by 1 base and J by 2 bases, with 11 bases left in between. The full variable domain, its missing parts supplied by reference TRBV3-1 and TRBJ1-2, is DTAVSQTPKYLVTQMGNDKSIKCEQNLGHDTMYWYKQDSKKFLKIMFSYNNKELIINETVPNRFSPKSPDKAHLNLHINSLELGDSAVYFCASSQAPAQNYGYTFGSGTRLTVV.

This clonotype was seen more than once but under ten times. The chain recombines TRBV2 with TRBJ2-7; TRBD2 is a possible D gene (5 bases). Germline loops: CDR1 SNHLY, CDR2 FYNNEI. There are 13 residues in the CDR3. V dropped 6 bases and J dropped 1 base, with 10 bases sitting between them. CDR3 nucleotides: TGTGCCAGCAGACTCGGGGATTCCTACGAGCAGTACTTC. It translates to CASRLGDSYEQYF.

This chain links TRBV10-3 with TRBJ2-5; D is unclear. V was trimmed by 5 bases and J by 11 bases, leaving 18 bases between them. Germline V CDR1 and CDR2: ENHRY, SYGVKD. The CDR3 is made up of 13 amino acids. The CDR3 protein is CAISRVFSYKQYF. CDR3 nucleotides: TGTGCCATCAGTAGGGTTTTCTCCTACAAGCAGTACTTC.

The chain recombines TRBV24-1 with TRBJ1-4; D is unresolved. CDR1 and CDR2 from the germline V gene are KGHDR and SFDVKD. Trimming took off 4 bases at V and 5 bases at J, with 13 bases between the two ends. There are 15 residues in the CDR3. This chain's CDR3 is CATSERTVLNEKLFF. DNA for the CDR3: TGTGCCACCAGTGAACGTACAGTCCTCAATGAAAAACTGTTTTTT.

This clonotype was counted between two and nine times. This chain links TRBV20-1 with TRBJ2-1, with 9 positions matching TRBD2. The V and J ends lost 3 bases and 5 bases, in that order; junction bases with no gene match: 8. This CDR3 is 15 amino acids long. Germline values: CDR1 DFQATT, CDR2 SNEGSKA (reference sequence). The CDR3 coding sequence is TGCAGTGCTAGGGGGGAGCGGGAGGCTCACAATGAGCAGTTCTTC. Amino acid sequence: CSARGEREAHNEQFF.

A few counts support this clonotype. The genes are TRBV10-1 and TRBJ2-3, with D possibly TRBD2 on 6 matching bases. The CDR3 consists of 14 residues. With 3 bases removed from V and 3 bases from J, the gap between germline ends came to 10 bases. Germline V gene sequence: CDR1 WNHNN, CDR2 SYGVQD (reference sequence). CDR3 coding DNA: TGCGCCAGCAGTGAACGGGGACTGACAGATACGCAGTATTTT. As protein: CASSERGLTDTQYF.

This clonotype was recorded a few times. V and J are TRBV28 and TRBJ2-7; perhaps TRBD1 as D (5 bases). Trimming cost V 7 bases and J 0 bases, with 16 bases left between them. Per the germline V gene, CDR1 is MDHEN and CDR2 is SYDVKM. The CDR3 runs to 15 residues. The CDR3 DNA reads TGTGCCAGCACCCCCTCCAGGGTTAGCTCCTACGAGCAGTACTTC. It yields the protein CASTPSRVSSYEQYF.

J is TRBJ2-7 and V is TRBV28; 8 nucleotides agree with TRBD1. Germline V lookup: CDR1 MDHEN, CDR2 SYDVKM. After removal of 5 bases from V and 0 bases from J, the junction contained 6 bases not matched to a gene. The CDR3 contains 15 residues. The chain's CDR3 is CASSNAGTGSYEQYF. The DNA of the CDR3 is TGTGCCAGCAGTAACGCCGGGACAGGCTCCTACGAGCAGTACTTC.

This clonotype was counted a few times. The V gene is TRBV7-9, the J gene TRBJ1-1, with 7 positions matching TRBD1. This CDR3 comprises 17 residues. Germline V CDR1 and CDR2: SEHNR, FQNEAQ (reference sequence). Trimming at V came to 3 bases and at J to 3 bases, leaving 13 bases not matched to a gene. The CDR3 coding sequence is TGTGCCAGCAGCTTCCATTTTACAGGGGCGGATGACACTGAAGCTTTCTTT. The encoded protein is CASSFHFTGADDTEAFF. Full variable domain (missing parts from reference TRBV7-9 and TRBJ1-1): DTGVSQNPRHKITKRGQNVTFRCDPISEHNRLYWYRQTLGQGPEFLTYFQNEAQLEKSRLLSDRFSAERPKGSFSTLEIQRTEQGDSAMYLCASSFHFTGADDTEAFFGQGTRLTVV.

In regard to this clonotype: At one end, the junction sequence differs from germline, possibly due to a read error. The CDR3 reads CASRQVGRRGLNTGELFF. In nucleotides, the CDR3 is TGCGCCAGCAGGCAAGTAGGGAGAAGGGGCCTGAACACCGGGGAGCTGTTTTTT. The rearrangement joins TRBV4-1 to TRBJ2-2; D is possibly TRBD1 or TRBD2 (5 bases each). The length of the CDR3 is 18 residues. Per the germline V gene, CDR1 is MGHRA and CDR2 is YSYEKL.

This clonotype was observed a handful of times. The chain carries TRBV9 and TRBJ2-5, with D hard to call. Germline V gives CDR1 SGDLS, CDR2 YYNGEE. V gave up 1 base and J gave up 4 bases, with 11 bases separating them. There are 14 residues in the CDR3. The CDR3 DNA follows: TGTGCCAGCAGCGTATGGCCGGGTACAGAGACCCAGTACTTC. This translates into CASSVWPGTETQYF.

V gene TRBV20-1 combines with J gene TRBJ2-7; a weak D match, TRBD1 (6 bases). V was pared by 0 bases and J by 1 base, with 16 bases between. Germline CDR1 reads DFQATT; CDR2 reads SNEGSKA (reference sequence). The CDR3 length is 16 residues. CDR3: CSAREGTGQISYEQYF. The CDR3 DNA follows: TGCAGTGCTAGAGAGGGTACAGGACAGATATCCTACGAGCAGTACTTC.

The genes are TRBV6-1 and TRBJ2-1; TRBD2 is a possible D gene (5 bases). The germline V gene encodes CDR1 MNHNS and CDR2 SASEGT. The CDR3 length is 12 residues. Deletions cut 6 bases from V and 6 bases from J, with 9 bases between. The chain's CDR3 is CASRLALNEQFF. As DNA, the CDR3 is TGTGCCAGCAGGTTAGCGCTCAATGAGCAGTTCTTC.

This clonotype has at least ten counts. The genes are TRBV3-1 and TRBJ2-5; D is uncertain. Germline-derived CDR1 and CDR2 are LGHDT and YNNKEL (reference sequence). V was trimmed by 0 bases and J by 4 bases, leaving 6 bases between them. This CDR3 region has 13 residues. CDR3 in DNA: TGTGCCAGCAGCCAAGAGGAGCCAGAGACCCAGTACTTC. Amino acid sequence: CASSQEEPETQYF.

This clonotype has a handful of counts. This sequence joins TRBV24-1 and TRBJ2-3; D ambiguous. Between the trimmed V and J ends, which lost 9 bases and 6 bases, there was a span of 15 bases. CDR1 and CDR2 from the germline V gene are KGHDR and SFDVKD. The CDR3 has 13 residues. The CDR3 bases are TGTGCCACCCAACCGCGGCGAGAGGATACGCAGTATTTT. The encoded protein is CATQPRREDTQYF.